These 13 T cell receptor beta chains originate from one sample sequenced in a study of T cells after yellow fever vaccination. Via MiXCR, TCRdb re-called the 5' RACE reads, giving one row per CDR3 protein. The sample yields 100,000 to 150,000 distinct CDR3 sequences, approximately 9% seen once. The sequencing here drew on CD8+ T cells sorted from PBMCs, taken on the day of the yellow fever booster vaccination. Receptor source: a man aged 18 to 30 who received the YFV17D yellow fever vaccine.

The chain uses TRBV7-9 and TRBJ1-1; 8 positions agree with TRBD1. The germline V gene encodes CDR1 SEHNR and CDR2 FQNEAQ (reference sequence). V lost 6 bases to trimming and J lost 8 bases; unmatched junction nucleotides: 14. The CDR3 extends over 15 amino acids. For the CDR3, the DNA is TGTGCCAGCAGTTTCCCCCTCATCCGGGACAGGGAAGCTTTCTTT. Its translation: CASSFPLIRDREAFF.

The chain uses TRBV9 and TRBJ2-1; TRBD2 agrees at 7 bases. After removal of 5 bases from V and 2 bases from J, the junction contained 7 bases not matched to a gene. Germline lookup yields CDR1 SGDLS and CDR2 YYNGEE. The CDR3 runs to 15 residues. The CDR3 DNA reads as TGTGCCAGCAGTGGGGGGGTGAGCCCCTACAATGAGCAGTTCTTC. It translates to CASSGGVSPYNEQFF.

The chain employs TRBV5-4 and TRBJ2-7; 9 positions match TRBD2. Germline loops: CDR1 SGHNT, CDR2 YYREEE (reference sequence). V was clipped by 3 bases and J by 4 bases; unmatched bases: 17. This CDR3 contains 18 residues. The CDR3 protein is CASSYNLGSGGPVYEQYF. The CDR3 bases are TGTGCCAGCAGCTACAACCTGGGGAGCGGGGGGCCTGTGTACGAGCAGTACTTC.

The gene calls are TRBV5-1 and TRBJ2-7; D not certain. Germline V lookup: CDR1 SGHRS, CDR2 YFSETQ. CDR3 length: 12 amino acids. V was trimmed by 2 bases and J by 6 bases, leaving 9 bases between them. The CDR3: CASSLGRLEQYF. CDR3 nucleotide sequence: TGCGCCAGCAGCTTAGGCAGGCTCGAGCAGTACTTC.

The chain is built from TRBV12-3 or TRBV12-4 and TRBJ1-4, with 7 bases that match TRBD1. CDR3 length equals 16 residues. J was trimmed by 7 bases and V by 3 bases; bases with no gene match: 11. CDR3 loop: CASSLSQGGRVEKLFF. As DNA, the CDR3 is TGTGCCAGCAGTTTGAGTCAGGGGGGAAGAGTTGAAAAACTGTTTTTT.

The rearrangement joins TRBV2 to TRBJ2-7; D unclear. Germline CDR1 and CDR2: SNHLY and FYNNEI. The CDR3 loop spans 15 amino acids. V shed 8 bases and J shed 1 base, with 18 bases lying between them. CDR3 bases: TGTGCCAGCTCCGAGGATCCAGGTATTTCCTACGAGCAGTACTTC. It codes for CASSEDPGISYEQYF.

V usage is TRBV12-3 or TRBV12-4 and J usage is TRBJ2-1; D may be TRBD1 or TRBD2 (5 bases each). This CDR3 contains 19 residues. Trimming pared 5 bases from V and 9 bases from J, leaving 32 bases between. Written as DNA, the CDR3 is TGTGCCAGCAGTCCAGACAGCCCGAGGACTCCGCTATTTCATGGTGAGCAGTTCTTC. Translation: CASSPDSPRTPLFHGEQFF.

This clonotype was seen at least ten times. This rearrangement joins TRBV27 to TRBJ2-7; 8 nucleotides agree with TRBD2. The junction had 9 bases not matched to a gene; V was cut back by 5 bases and J by 3 bases. CDR3 size: 15 residues. Germline lookup yields CDR1 MNHEY and CDR2 SMNVEV (reference sequence). Here the CDR3 DNA reads TGTGCCAGCAGTCCCCATAGCGGGGCAATCTACGAGCAGTACTTC. This encodes CASSPHSGAIYEQYF.

The table lists this clonotype with a few counts. This chain connects TRBV9 to TRBJ1-1; D may be TRBD1 (5 bases). The CDR3 consists of 17 residues. Looked up from germline, CDR1 is SGDLS and CDR2 is YYNGEE. V lost 2 bases and J lost 2, with 19 bases in between. The CDR3 nucleotides are TGTGCCAGCAGCGTGGAGGGATCTATTCAGGGAAACACTGAAGCTTTCTTT. Encoded protein: CASSVEGSIQGNTEAFF.

The rearrangement joins TRBV4-3 to TRBJ1-1; D is possibly TRBD1 (5 bases). This CDR3 is built from 14 residues. V was clipped by 0 bases and J by 5 bases, with 10 bases between them. Germline CDR1 reads LGHNA; CDR2 reads YSLEER. Written as DNA, the CDR3 is TGCGCCAGCAGCCAAGATCTTGGGGGGACTGAAGCTTTCTTT. This encodes CASSQDLGGTEAFF.

Ten or more counts support this clonotype. The rearrangement joins TRBV20-1 to TRBJ2-2, with 12 bases aligning to TRBD2. The germline V gene has CDR1 DFQATT and CDR2 SNEGSKA (reference sequence). V trimming: 3 bases; J trimming: 3 bases; junction bases outside the gene matches: 5. This CDR3 contains 16 residues. CDR3: CSARMASGGDTGELFF. In DNA, the CDR3 is TGCAGTGCTAGGATGGCTAGCGGGGGGGACACCGGGGAGCTGTTTTTT.

This clonotype was seen only a few times. The J gene is TRBJ1-2, the V gene TRBV7-9, with TRBD1 matching 9 bases. Germline lookup yields CDR1 SEHNR and CDR2 FQNEAQ (reference sequence). After removal of 8 bases from V and 7 bases from J, the junction contained 8 bases not matched to a gene. CDR3 size: 13 residues. The CDR3 DNA reads TGTGCCAGCCGGACAGGGGAGGTCGGTGGCTACACCTTC. This sequence encodes CASRTGEVGGYTF.

The chain links TRBV27 to TRBJ2-7; D call uncertain. The length of the CDR3 is 14 residues. V was cut by 2 bases and J by 3 bases, with 11 bases left in between. CDR1 is MNHEY, CDR2 SMNVEV, per germline (reference sequence). The CDR3 region has the DNA TGTGCCAGCAGTTTAGCATTCGACGGCTACGAGCAGTACTTC. This encodes CASSLAFDGYEQYF.